Following are 17 T cell receptor beta chains from one sample sequenced in a study of T cells expressing NK-cell markers. Reprocessing the 5' RACE reads, TCRdb reports a single entry for every CDR3 protein and omits DNA. In all, the sample yields about 550,000 distinct CDR3 sequences. Sequencing was carried out using blood T cells: a sorted CD56 or NKG2C T cell subset, CD4+ or CD8+ T cells, or bulk PBMC T cells (not recorded which). The receptors come from a man younger than 30 in good health.

The genes are TRBV18 and TRBJ2-7; TCRdb's assignment of TRBD2 cannot be checked, as there is no DNA. This CDR3 comprises 16 residues. Germline CDR1 KGHSH, CDR2 LQKENI. CDR3 in amino acids: CASSPGSAGGPREQYF.

The rearrangement links TRBV28 to TRBJ1-4; the TCRdb call, TRBD1, lacks DNA for checking. CDR1 is MDHEN, CDR2 SYDVKM, per germline. CDR3 size: 15 residues. The CDR3 sequence is CASSLRLQGGEKLFF.

The chain employs TRBV6-5 and TRBJ2-5; the TCRdb call, TRBD1, lacks DNA for checking. This CDR3 spans 18 amino acids. Germline-derived CDR1 and CDR2 are MNHEY and SVGAGI. CDR3 residues: CASSSLRGVEAQGETQYF.

The chain recombines TRBV18 with TRBJ1-4; TCRdb indicates TRBD1, and absent DNA this call remains unverified. The CDR3 is 15 amino acids. Germline V lookup: CDR1 KGHSH, CDR2 LQKENI. CDR3 amino acids: CASSPGDGLEEKLFF.

This sequence joins TRBV7-9 and TRBJ2-5; TCRdb indicates TRBD1, and absent DNA this call remains unverified. CDR1 and CDR2 from the germline V gene are SEHNR and FQNEAQ (reference sequence). CDR3 length: 13 amino acids. This CDR3 reads CASSSGVKETQYF.

This chain links TRBV12-3 or TRBV12-4 with TRBJ1-4. The length of the CDR3 is 14 residues. CDR3 loop: CASSRMDYGEKLFF.

This sequence joins TRBV6-5 and TRBJ1-5. The CDR3 has 15 amino acids. From germline, CDR1 is MNHEY and CDR2 SVGAGI. CDR3 sequence: CASSSQSGFRQPQHF.

J is TRBJ2-5 and V is TRBV7-9; the D call of TRBD2 rests on TCRdb alone, since no DNA is present to check it. The CDR3 is 15 amino acids. Germline assignment: CDR1 SEHNR and CDR2 FQNEAQ (reference sequence). The CDR3 here is CASNPSSGLPVTQYF.

CDR3 protein: CASSLDRAGGEKLFF. V and J are TRBV12-3 or TRBV12-4 and TRBJ1-4; the D gene TCRdb calls, TRBD1, cannot be checked with no DNA. This CDR3 contains 15 residues.

The chain carries TRBV5-1 and TRBJ2-5; no DNA is available, so the TRBD2 call from TCRdb remains unchecked. CDR1 and CDR2 from the germline V gene are SGHRS and YFSETQ. CDR3 length equals 15 residues. The CDR3 sequence: CASNTGSVQGETQYF.

The chain combines TRBV11-2 with TRBJ2-5; without DNA, the TCRdb call of TRBD2 cannot be checked. Germline values: CDR1 SGHAT, CDR2 FQNNGV. This CDR3 has 17 residues. The CDR3: CASSLGRRAGDQETQYF.

The V and J genes are TRBV6-2 or TRBV6-3 and TRBJ2-2; TCRdb's D call of TRBD1 is untestable without DNA. Germline-derived CDR1 and CDR2 are MNHEY and SVGEGT. This CDR3 has 17 amino acids. CDR3 protein: CASSYTPDRANTGELFF.

This rearrangement joins TRBV11-2 to TRBJ1-3; without DNA, the TCRdb call of TRBD1 cannot be checked. Germline V lookup: CDR1 SGHAT, CDR2 FQNNGV. The CDR3 sequence is 18 residues long. Here the CDR3 reads CASSLGQLLSHSGNTIYF.

The J gene is TRBJ2-3, the V gene TRBV12-3 or TRBV12-4; TCRdb's assignment of TRBD1 cannot be checked, as there is no DNA. There are 14 residues in the CDR3. The CDR3 sequence: CASSRSPGADTQYF.

The rearrangement joins TRBV11-1 to TRBJ2-5; TCRdb returns TRBD1, unconfirmable since there is no DNA. The CDR3 loop spans 18 amino acids. In germline, CDR1 is SGHAT, CDR2 FQDESV (reference sequence). This CDR3 reads CASSRKIGQGGDRETQYF.

This sequence joins TRBV4-2 and TRBJ2-7; TCRdb returns TRBD2, unconfirmable since there is no DNA. The CDR3 loop spans 15 amino acids. In germline, CDR1 is LGHNA, CDR2 YNFKEQ. The CDR3 spells CASSQESGGLYEQYF.

V gene TRBV7-9 combines with J gene TRBJ2-5. Germline V gives CDR1 SEHNR, CDR2 FQNEAQ (reference sequence). The CDR3 is 11 amino acids. This CDR3 is CASSQTASLYF. The complete variable domain, with remaining parts taken from reference TRBV7-9 and TRBJ2-5, reads DTGVSQNPRHKITKRGQNVTFRCDPISEHNRLYWYRQTLGQGPEFLTYFQNEAQLEKSRLLSDRFSAERPKGSFSTLEIQRTEQGDSAMYLCASSQTASLYFGPGTRLLVL.